This TCR beta chain was documented in a study of graft-versus-host responses after intestinal transplantation. Study results and limitations: GvH clones turned up in recipient marrow; some had shown up first in ileum or blood. The presence of high graft-versus-host to host-versus-graft clonal ratios in allografts characterized patients with graft-donor T cell macrochimerism.

With respect to this clone: As yet, its antigen is unknown.

Germline loops: CDR1 MNHEY, CDR2 SMNVEV (reference sequence). Trimming shortened V by 4 bases and J by 3 bases, and 7 bases separated the two germline ends. This CDR3 is built from 13 residues. Assay used: immunoSEQ multiplex PCR; TCRdb lists only in-frame clones, some missing. The top ten hold about a sixth of the sample, which has about 90,000 clones, around 86% seen once. Sample: unstimulated CD8+ T cells sorted from spleen or lymph node cells, taken before intestinal transplant. The sequence was obtained from a human donor who received an intestinal transplant. The chain carries TRBV27 and TRBJ1-5; D is unresolved. The CDR3 DNA follows: TGTGCCAGCAGTTGGTCCTACAATCAGCCCCAGCATTTT. Translation: CASSWSYNQPQHF.